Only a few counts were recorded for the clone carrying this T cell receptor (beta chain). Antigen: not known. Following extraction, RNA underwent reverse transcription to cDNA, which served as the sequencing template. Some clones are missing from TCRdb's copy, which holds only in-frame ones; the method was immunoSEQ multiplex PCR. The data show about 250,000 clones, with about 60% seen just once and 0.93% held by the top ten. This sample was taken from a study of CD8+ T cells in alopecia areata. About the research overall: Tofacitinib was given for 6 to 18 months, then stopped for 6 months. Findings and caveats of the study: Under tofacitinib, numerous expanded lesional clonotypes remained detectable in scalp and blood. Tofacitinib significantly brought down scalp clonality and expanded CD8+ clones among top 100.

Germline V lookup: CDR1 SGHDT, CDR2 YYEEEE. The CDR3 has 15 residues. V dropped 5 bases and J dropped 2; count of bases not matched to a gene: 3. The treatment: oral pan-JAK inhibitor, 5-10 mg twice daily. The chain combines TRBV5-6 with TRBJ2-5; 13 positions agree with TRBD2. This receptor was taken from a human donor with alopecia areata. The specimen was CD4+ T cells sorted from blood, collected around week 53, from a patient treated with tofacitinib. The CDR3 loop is CASRELAGGQETQYF. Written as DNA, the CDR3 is TGTGCCAGCAGGGAACTAGCGGGGGGGCAAGAGACCCAGTACTTC. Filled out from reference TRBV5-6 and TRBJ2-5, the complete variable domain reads DAGVTQSPTHLIKTRGQQVTLRCSPKSGHDTVSWYQQALGQGPQFIFQYYEEEERQRGNFPDRFSGHQFPNYSSELNVNALLLGDSALYLCASRELAGGQETQYFGPGTRLLVL.